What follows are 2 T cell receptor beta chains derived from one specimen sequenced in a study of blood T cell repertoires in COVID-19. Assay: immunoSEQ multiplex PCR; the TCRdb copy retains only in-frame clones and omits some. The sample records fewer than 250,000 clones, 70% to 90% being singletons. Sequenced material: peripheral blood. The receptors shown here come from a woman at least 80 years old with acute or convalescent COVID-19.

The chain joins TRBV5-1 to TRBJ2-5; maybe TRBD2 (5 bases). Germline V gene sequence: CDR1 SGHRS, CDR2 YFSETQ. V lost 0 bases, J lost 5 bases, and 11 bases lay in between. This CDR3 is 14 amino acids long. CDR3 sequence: CASSLEVWRETQYF. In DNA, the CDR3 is TGCGCCAGCAGCTTGGAGGTCTGGAGGGAGACCCAGTACTTC. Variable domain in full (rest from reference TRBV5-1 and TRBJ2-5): KAGVTQTPRYLIKTRGQQVTLSCSPISGHRSVSWYQQTPGQGLQFLFEYFSETQRNKGNFPGRFSGRQFSNSRSEMNVSTLELGDSALYLCASSLEVWRETQYFGPGTRLLVL.

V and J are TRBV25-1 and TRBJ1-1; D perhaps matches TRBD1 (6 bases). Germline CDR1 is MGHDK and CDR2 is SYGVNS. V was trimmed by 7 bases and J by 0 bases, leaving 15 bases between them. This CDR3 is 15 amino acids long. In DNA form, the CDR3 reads TGTGCCAGCAACTCCGGGGCAGGGGTGAACACTGAAGCTTTCTTT. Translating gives CASNSGAGVNTEAFF.